The 2 T cell receptor beta chains below all came from one sample that was sequenced in a study of low-dose radiotherapy and immunotherapy resistance in tumors (dated by TCRdb to between 2021 and 2022). First-strand cDNA was synthesized with Superscript III and a set of TRAV- and TRBV-specific primers, covering both TCRalpha and TCRbeta chains. TCRs were amplified with Phusion for 15 to 20 PCR cycles using a constant-region primer together with the adapter attached to the V primers. TCRdb reran the public reads through fastp at Q25 and MiXCR, keeping productive beta chains. A single entry per CDR3 protein holds the most common genes and DNA from its merged rows. Here the sample has 9,500 to 14,000 distinct CDR3 sequences; about 47% occur a single time. The biggest ten clones account for about 8% of the sample. The receptors derive from a human donor with advanced metastatic prostate, ovarian, gallbladder or colorectal cancer (not recorded which). This table probably holds off-target reads from a library built for another chain.

CDR3 in amino acids: CATRTPTGNTEAFF. In DNA form, the CDR3 reads TGTGCCACGCGGACCCCGACAGGGAACACTGAAGCTTTCTTT. The chain uses TRBV10-3 and TRBJ1-1, with D possibly being TRBD1 (6 bases). The V and J ends lost 10 bases and 1 base respectively, with 16 bases between them. The length of the CDR3 is 14 residues. The V gene's germline CDR1 is ENHRY and CDR2 SYGVKD.

This clonotype was seen a handful of times. The V gene is TRBV24-1, the J gene TRBJ2-2; D possibly corresponds to TRBD2 (7 bases). Germline-derived CDR1 and CDR2 are KGHDR and SFDVKD. V lost 3 bases and J lost 9, with 13 bases in between. CDR3 length equals 14 residues. CDR3 in amino acids: CATSDPRGGRELFF. The CDR3, as DNA: TGTGCCACCAGTGATCCCCGCGGGGGCCGGGAGCTGTTTTTT.